What follows are 18 T cell receptor beta chains derived from one specimen sequenced in a study of beta chain features in type 1 diabetes. Reverse transcribing all isolated RNA meant expressed TCRB transcripts were sequenced. Produced via immunoSEQ multiplex PCR; TCRdb's table is partial and in-frame only. Of about 900,000 clones listed, 15% to 20% are singletons. The sequencing sample was made of naive CD4+ T cells from blood. These receptors originate from a woman in her late teens or twenties in good health.

This clone turned up a few times. The genes are TRBV7-2 and TRBJ2-7; TRBD1 is a possible D gene (6 bases). Germline V gene data show CDR1 as SGHTA and CDR2 as FQGNSA. The CDR3 runs to 15 residues. V was cut by 1 base and J by 2 bases, with 12 bases left in between. The CDR3 spells CASSLGRTDTYEQYF. CDR3 DNA: TGTGCCAGCAGCTTAGGCCGGACAGACACCTACGAGCAGTACTTC.

The chain's CDR3 is CASSVEASGGKNIQYF. CDR3 coding DNA: TGTGCCAGCAGCGTAGAGGCCTCGGGGGGCAAAAACATTCAGTACTTC. The rearrangement uses TRBV9 and TRBJ2-4; 7 bases fit TRBD2. Germline CDR1 is SGDLS and CDR2 is YYNGEE. There are 16 residues in the CDR3. V trimming: 0 bases; J trimming: 3 bases; junction bases outside the gene matches: 6.

The rearrangement joins TRBV29-1 to TRBJ1-2; D gene uncertain. The V end was cut by 6 bases, the J end by 7 bases, with 18 bases between. Germline V gives CDR1 SQVTM, CDR2 ANQGSEA. CDR3 length: 13 residues. CDR3 DNA: TGCAGCGTCGGACGGAGAAACTATGTTGGCTACACCTTC. Translation: CSVGRRNYVGYTF.

The CDR3: CASRTGYLSDEQYF. The CDR3 bases are TGTGCCAGCCGAACAGGATACCTTAGTGACGAGCAGTACTTC. This rearrangement joins TRBV27 to TRBJ2-7, with D perhaps matching TRBD1 (5 bases). Germline CDR1 MNHEY, CDR2 SMNVEV (reference sequence). This CDR3 contains 14 residues. The ends were cut back, 8 bases at V and 5 bases at J, with 19 bases in the middle.

J is TRBJ1-5 and V is TRBV27; 7 bases match TRBD1. Per germline, CDR1 MNHEY and CDR2 SMNVEV (reference sequence). The CDR3 sequence is 14 residues long. V lost 9 bases, J lost 3 bases, and 8 bases stayed unmatched. Here the CDR3 reads CARGDSRNNQPQHF. The CDR3 nucleotides read TGTGCCAGGGGGGACAGCCGAAACAATCAGCCCCAGCATTTT.

On this clone itself: The same CDR3 also results from other DNA sequences found in this sample. V is TRBV18 and J is TRBJ2-3; D ambiguous. Trimming took 2 bases from V and 4 from J, leaving 7 bases between them. Germline CDR1 KGHSH, CDR2 LQKENI. The CDR3 runs 13 residues. CDR3 DNA: TGTGCCAGCTCACCATCTCGCTCAGATACGCAGTATTTT. Translation gives CASSPSRSDTQYF.

The V and J genes are TRBV19 and TRBJ2-7, with unresolved D. This CDR3 has 13 amino acids. Per the germline V gene, CDR1 is LNHDA and CDR2 is SQIVND (reference sequence). V lost 3 bases to trimming and J lost 3 bases, with 9 bases between them. CDR3 in DNA: TGTGCCAGTAGTATTCGGGTGGACTACGAGCAGTACTTC. It codes for CASSIRVDYEQYF. Supplemented by reference TRBV19 and TRBJ2-7, the full variable domain reads DGGITQSPKYLFRKEGQNVTLSCEQNLNHDAMYWYRQDPGQGLRLIYYSQIVNDFQKGDIAEGYSVSREKKESFPLTVTSAQKNPTAFYLCASSIRVDYEQYFGPGTRLTVT.

This clone occurred a few times. The V and J genes are TRBV10-3 and TRBJ2-5; D unclear. V was pared by 8 bases and J by 3 bases, with 16 bases between. CDR1 is ENHRY and CDR2 is SYGVKD in the germline V gene. The CDR3 is 14 residues long. The DNA for the CDR3 is TGTGCCATCGCCAAGGGTGCCGAAGAAGAGACCCAGTACTTC. This encodes CAIAKGAEEETQYF.

This clone was detected only a few times. The identical CDR3 is also encoded by other nucleotide sequences in the sample. This rearrangement joins TRBV5-1 to TRBJ2-1, with TRBD2 matching 8 bases. The CDR3 consists of 15 residues. The germline V gene encodes CDR1 SGHRS and CDR2 YFSETQ. The trim removed 4 bases at V and 1 base at J, leaving 4 bases unmatched. CDR3 DNA: TGCGCCAGCAGCCCATTAGCGGGATCCTACAATGAGCAGTTCTTC. It encodes CASSPLAGSYNEQFF.

This chain joins TRBV4-2 and TRBJ2-5, with TRBD2 matching over 9 bases. With 4 bases clipped from V and 3 bases from J, the junction kept 3 bases outside the gene matches. This CDR3 is built from 14 residues. CDR1 LGHNA and CDR2 YNFKEQ come from the germline V gene. The CDR3 DNA reads as TGTGCCAGCAGCCTGGGACTAGCCGAAGAGACCCAGTACTTC. It specifies CASSLGLAEETQYF.

This clone has just a few counts. The chain carries TRBV28 and TRBJ2-5; TRBD1 is a possible D gene (5 bases). V lost 4 bases and J 1 base, leaving 7 bases between the germline ends. Germline V gives CDR1 MDHEN, CDR2 SYDVKM. The CDR3 is 13 residues long. Written as DNA, the CDR3 is TGTGCCAGCAGTTGGCAGGGCCAAGAGACCCAGTACTTC. Its translation is CASSWQGQETQYF.

This clone was found a few times. The chain joins TRBV7-2 to TRBJ2-2, with D perhaps matching TRBD1 or TRBD2 (5 bases each). Trimming stripped 7 bases from V and 3 bases from J, with 21 bases between. The CDR3 spans 17 residues. The germline gives CDR1 SGHTA, CDR2 FQGNSA. CDR3 sequence: CASKPPGLAGYTGELFF. The DNA of the CDR3 is TGTGCCAGCAAACCTCCCGGGCTAGCAGGGTACACCGGGGAGCTGTTTTTT.

V is TRBV18 and J is TRBJ2-5; D is unclear. Germline V CDR1 and CDR2: KGHSH, LQKENI. Between the trimmed V and J ends, which lost 3 bases and 2 bases, there was a span of 13 bases. This CDR3 has 15 residues. The CDR3 spells CASSPLAGLQETQYF. The CDR3 DNA reads as TGTGCCAGCTCACCGTTGGCAGGCCTTCAAGAGACCCAGTACTTC.

This clone was detected a few times. The gene calls are TRBV13 and TRBJ2-7; 8 bases are a match to TRBD2. Germline CDR1 PRHDT, CDR2 FYEKMQ (reference sequence). With V trimmed by 2 bases and J by 6 bases, 6 bases remained unmatched. This CDR3 spans 14 amino acids. CDR3 residues: CASSLTGGPFEQYF. CDR3 DNA: TGTGCCAGCAGCTTAACGGGAGGGCCCTTCGAGCAGTACTTC.

In its sample, this clone was seen a few times. The V call is TRBV10-3, the J call TRBJ2-1; D may match TRBD1 or TRBD2 (6 bases each). The germline V and J ends were trimmed by 2 bases and 5 bases, with 10 bases remaining between them. This CDR3 spans 14 amino acids. Germline assignment: CDR1 ENHRY and CDR2 SYGVKD. CDR3: CAISEVGGHNEQFF. The CDR3 nucleotides are TGTGCCATCAGTGAGGTGGGGGGCCACAATGAGCAGTTCTTC.

This clone has just a few counts. The chain is built from TRBV7-9 and TRBJ2-1; D is unresolved. Trimming removed 5 bases from V and 6 bases from J, with 14 bases in between. Germline CDR1 reads SEHNR; CDR2 reads FQNEAQ (reference sequence). The CDR3 is made up of 14 amino acids. For the CDR3, the DNA is TGTGCCAGCAGCCCAGGCCCCGAGGTCAATGAGCAGTTCTTC. Protein sequence: CASSPGPEVNEQFF.

This clone was seen only a few times. For the CDR3, the DNA is TGTGCCAGCAGCTTAAGCCCCGGAGTTATTATTGGAGAGACCCAGTACTTC. Amino acid sequence: CASSLSPGVIIGETQYF. V and J are TRBV13 and TRBJ2-5; the D is unclear. Per germline, CDR1 PRHDT and CDR2 FYEKMQ (reference sequence). The CDR3 extends over 17 amino acids. Trimming shortened V by 2 bases and J by 4 bases, and 20 bases separated the two germline ends.

This clone was counted between two and nine times. The J gene is TRBJ2-1, the V gene TRBV11-2; 10 positions match TRBD2. Germline trimming cut 8 bases from V and 9 bases from J; bases unmatched to any gene: 10. The CDR3 is 14 residues long. The germline V gene encodes CDR1 SGHAT and CDR2 FQNNGV. CDR3 bases: TGTGCCAGCCTAACAGCGGGAGGGCCACTTGAGCAGTTCTTC. Translating it yields CASLTAGGPLEQFF.